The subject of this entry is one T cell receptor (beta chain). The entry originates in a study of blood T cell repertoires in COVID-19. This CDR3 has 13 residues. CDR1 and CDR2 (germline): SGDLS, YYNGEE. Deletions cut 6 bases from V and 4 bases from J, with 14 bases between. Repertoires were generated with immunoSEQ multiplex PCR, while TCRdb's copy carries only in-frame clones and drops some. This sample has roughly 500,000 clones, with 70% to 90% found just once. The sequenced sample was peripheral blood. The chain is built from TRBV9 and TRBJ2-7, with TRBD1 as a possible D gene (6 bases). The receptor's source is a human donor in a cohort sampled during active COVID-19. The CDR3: CASNEAGEYEQYF. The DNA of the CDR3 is TGTGCCAGCAACGAAGCAGGGGAGTACGAGCAGTACTTC. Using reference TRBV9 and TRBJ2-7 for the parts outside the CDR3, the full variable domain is DSGVTQTPKHLITATGQRVTLRCSPRSGDLSVYWYQQSLDQGLQFLIQYYNGEERAKGNILERFSAQQFPDLHSELNLSSLELGDSALYFCASNEAGEYEQYFGPGTRLTVT.